This TCR beta chain was found in a study of blood T cell repertoires in COVID-19 (dated by TCRdb to about 2020). Notes on the research overall: Samples from collaborators originated in the United States, Italy and Spain and spanned both the acute and convalescent phases of COVID-19. The samples were drawn from the first 160 participants of the ongoing ImmuneRACE study and from over a thousand subjects provided by 6 global collaborators. A freely available public database, intended as a resource for researchers studying the immune response to SARS-CoV-2, is where the repertoires were released. Subjects who had been exposed to COVID-19, were actively infected with it, or had recovered from it provided the deeply sampled blood TCRbeta repertoires that made up the dataset. The material from the prospective study consisted of cDNA or gDNA derived from T cells, B-cell-depleted T cells, or PBMCs. Sample metadata almost always included a de-identified subject ID, COVID-19 status, age in years and sex. Where HLA class I and class II types were available, the types were taken from metadata supplied by the sample provider, not from assay-based typing.

One collaborating source in Seattle enrolled patients during active infection and followed them longitudinally through the course of disease. Each collaborating institution followed its own protocols to collect whole blood in K2EDTA tubes. For TCRbeta analysis, collaborators shipped samples as frozen whole blood, isolated PBMCs, or DNA extracted from either of those sample types. What the research found in general, with its limitations: Clinical and demographic metadata were provided uncurated, with the amount varying by source and participant.

This clone was detected once. Which antigen it targets is not known. One base away there is no much larger clone; base qualities are not given. TCRbeta CDR3 regions were amplified from genomic DNA by means of the immunoSEQ Assay, a bias-controlled multiplex PCR. As for how the authors treated the data: The number of nucleated cells in each sample was estimated by amplification of reference gene primers within the assay. To quantify the absolute abundance of each unique TCRbeta CDR3 rearrangement, sequence reads were collapsed and filtered. For each sample, productive Simpson clonality was calculated as the square root of Simpson's diversity index across productive rearrangements. Imported from immuneACCESS, the table was reduced by TCRdb to in-frame sequences with V and J called. These copies leave out some clones; in studies compared against another copy, an unresolved V gene accounts for under half, and the cause of the remainder is not known. V, J and clone size were drawn from that table, and D and trimming were deduced from the DNA. The sample table holds under 400,000 clones, of which approximately 89% were seen once. Of the sample, 1.6% falls within the top ten clones.

The germline V gene (reference sequence) yields MNHEY for CDR1 and SMNVEV for CDR2. Reading from cysteine to phenylalanine, the CDR3 counts 16 amino acids. The only DNA kept is the CDR3, 48 bases in frame from the first base. V is cut back by 4 bases and J by 6 bases, with 7 bases in the junction unmatched. The chain couples TRBV27 to TRBJ2-3, and TRBD2 aligns with 13 junction nucleotides. Material for sequencing was peripheral blood. The receptor was isolated from a woman younger than 45 with COVID-19, enrolled during active disease. In nucleotide form, the sequence is TGTGCCAGCAGTTCCCGACTAGCGGGGGGTAGGGATACGCAGTATTTT. Translated, it reads CASSSRLAGGRDTQYF.